This T cell receptor beta chain was sequenced in a study of shared clonotypes between healthy human individuals. Overall study findings and caveats: An anticipated effect of sequencing depth on clonotype sharing among donors was recognized.

Sequenced by immunoSEQ multiplex PCR; TCRdb stores in-frame clones only, minus some. The table shows millions of clones, with 93% occurring only once. The CDR3 is 17 amino acids. The J segment lost 0 bases and the V segment lost 3 bases, leaving 6 bases of the junction unmatched. Germline V lookup: CDR1 LNHDA, CDR2 SQIVND (reference sequence). Details on this clone: Its target is not known.

This receptor was taken from a man aged 18 to 35 in good health. Some clones in this sample may be carry-over from other donors' samples. The chain has TRBV19 and TRBJ2-1; the match to TRBD2 covers 9 bases. The sample consisted of naive CD4+ T cells from PBMCs. Specified subset: CD45RA+ positively selected. This chain's CDR3 is CASSMSSGTLSYNEQFF. The DNA for the CDR3 is TGTGCCAGTAGTATGTCTAGCGGGACCCTCTCCTACAATGAGCAGTTCTTC.